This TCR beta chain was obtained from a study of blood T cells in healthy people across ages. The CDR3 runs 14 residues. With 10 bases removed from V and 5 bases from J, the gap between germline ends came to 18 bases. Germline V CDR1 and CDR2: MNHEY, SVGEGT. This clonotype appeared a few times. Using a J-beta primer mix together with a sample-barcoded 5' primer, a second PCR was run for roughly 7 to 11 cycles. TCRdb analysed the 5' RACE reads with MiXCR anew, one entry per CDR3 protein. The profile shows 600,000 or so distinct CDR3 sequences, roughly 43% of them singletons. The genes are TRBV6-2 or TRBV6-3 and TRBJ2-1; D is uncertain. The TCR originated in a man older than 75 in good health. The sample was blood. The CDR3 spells CATLVPELNNEQFF. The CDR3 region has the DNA TGTGCCACCCTGGTCCCGGAGCTAAACAATGAGCAGTTCTTC.